The following is a TCR beta chain sequence with its context. The table came from immunoSEQ multiplex PCR; TCRdb's copy has only in-frame clones and leaves some out. Of around 60,000 clones listed, 93% are singletons. The CDR3 loop spans 12 amino acids. CDR1 and CDR2 from the germline V gene are GTSNPN and SVGIG (reference sequence). Trimming at V came to 5 bases and at J to 8 bases, leaving 8 bases not matched to a gene. The entry originates in a study of T cell changes during pregnancy in multiple sclerosis. This sequence was found in a female donor with multiple sclerosis, enrolled in a pregnancy study. The J gene is TRBJ1-2, the V gene TRBV30, with 7 nucleotides matching TRBD1. The specimen comprised peripheral blood, sampled after pregnancy. CDR3 region: CAWAPGQSGYTF. CDR3 DNA: TGTGCCTGGGCACCGGGACAGTCAGGCTACACCTTC.